One sample yielded the 16 T cell receptor beta chains listed below, sequenced in a study of neoadjuvant anti-PD-1 for oral cavity cancer (dated by TCRdb to the early 2020s). The library relied on the immunoSEQ multiplex PCR assay. In its TCRdb copy, this immuneACCESS table keeps in-frame sequences only and misses some clones. Where compared with another copy, unresolved V genes explain less than half of these, and the others have no known cause. Here the sample has about 16,000 clones; around 62% occur a single time. The top ten clones comprise about 2.6% of the sample. Taken with the paper, the label for time point translates to: before neoadjuvant nivolumab. Specimen: PBMCs, collected before nivolumab (anti-PD-1) treatment. The origin of the receptors is a person aged 40 to 85 with oral cavity squamous cell carcinoma.

The chain recombines TRBV11-2 with TRBJ1-2; no clear D gene. The V gene lost 4 bases and the J gene lost 2 bases, with 20 bases spanning the gap. The CDR3 contains 17 residues. CDR1 is SGHAT and CDR2 is FQNNGV in the germline V gene. CDR3 coding DNA: TGTGCCAGCAGCTCATCCTTACCGGGAGCGAAGAACTATGGCTACACCTTC. Protein sequence: CASSSSLPGAKNYGYTF.

The chain links TRBV6-6 to TRBJ2-3; a possible D gene is TRBD1 (5 bases). The CDR3 has 13 amino acids. CDR1 and CDR2 from the germline V gene are MNHNY and SVGAGI (reference sequence). V lost 8 bases and J 5 bases, leaving 14 bases between the germline ends. The CDR3 nucleotides read TGTGCCAGCGGGGCTAGGGGCTTAGATACGCAGTATTTT. Translating it yields CASGARGLDTQYF.

The chain has TRBV5-6 and TRBJ2-2, with 7 nucleotides matching TRBD1. CDR1 and CDR2 (germline): SGHDT, YYEEEE. This CDR3 comprises 17 residues. Trimming cost V 6 bases and J 4 bases; bases outside gene matches: 15. The CDR3 sequence is CASTLPGDSRTTGELFF. The DNA of the CDR3 is TGTGCCAGCACCTTACCCGGGGACAGTCGAACCACCGGGGAGCTGTTTTTT.

The gene calls are TRBV27 and TRBJ2-7; TRBD2 is a possible D gene (6 bases). The germline CDR1 and CDR2 sequences are MNHEY and SMNVEV (reference sequence). CDR3 length: 13 residues. Trimming shortened V by 0 bases and J by 3 bases, and 6 bases separated the two germline ends. The CDR3 coding sequence is TGTGCCAGCAGTTTATCCGGGGGCTACGAGCAGTACTTC. Protein: CASSLSGGYEQYF.

The rearrangement uses TRBV6-5 and TRBJ2-1; TRBD2 matches at 9 bases. J lost 5 bases, V lost 0 bases, and 5 bases had no gene match. CDR1 and CDR2 (germline): MNHEY, SVGAGI. CDR3 length: 16 amino acids. The CDR3 DNA reads as TGTGCCAGCAGTTACTCGTTGACTAGCGGTAACAATGAGCAGTTCTTC. Translating gives CASSYSLTSGNNEQFF.

V usage is TRBV27 and J usage is TRBJ2-3, with D maybe TRBD1 (6 bases). From germline, CDR1 is MNHEY and CDR2 SMNVEV (reference sequence). This CDR3 spans 14 amino acids. Trimming pared 5 bases from V and 0 bases from J, leaving 9 bases between. The CDR3 DNA reads as TGTGCCAGCAGTCGAACAGGGAGCACAGATACGCAGTATTTT. Translated: CASSRTGSTDTQYF.

This clone was observed a few times. J is TRBJ1-2 and V is TRBV6-5, with 9 nucleotides matching TRBD1. Germline CDR1 is MNHEY and CDR2 is SVGAGI. The ends lost 6 bases at V and 8 bases at J; junction bases unmatched: 7. There are 13 residues in the CDR3. The CDR3 reads CASRGTGLGGYTF. For the CDR3, the DNA is TGTGCCAGCAGGGGGACAGGGTTAGGGGGCTACACCTTC.

The gene calls are TRBV4-2 and TRBJ2-1, with 8 bases matching TRBD1. J lost 1 base, V lost 1 base, and 0 bases had no gene match. CDR1 and CDR2 (germline): LGHNA, YNFKEQ. The CDR3 runs to 15 residues. CDR3 bases: TGTGCCAGCAGCCAAGGGACAGGGTCCTACAATGAGCAGTTCTTC. Its protein is CASSQGTGSYNEQFF.

The genes are TRBV2 and TRBJ2-1, with D perhaps being TRBD1 or TRBD2 (5 bases each). CDR1 and CDR2 (germline): SNHLY, FYNNEI. Trimming cost V 6 bases and J 5 bases, with 14 bases left between them. The CDR3 totals 14 residues. CDR3 residues: CASRGDLRNNEQFF. The DNA of the CDR3 is TGTGCCAGCAGGGGGGACCTAAGAAACAATGAGCAGTTCTTC.

This chain connects TRBV6-5 to TRBJ1-1; D unclear. Germline V CDR1 and CDR2: MNHEY, SVGAGI. This CDR3 region has 14 residues. The V gene lost 2 bases and the J gene lost 1 base, with 8 bases spanning the gap. The CDR3 reads CASSYVQANTEAFF. CDR3 DNA sequence: TGTGCCAGCAGTTACGTTCAGGCGAACACTGAAGCTTTCTTT.

V and J are TRBV15 and TRBJ1-5; TRBD1 aligns across 9 bases. This CDR3 region has 17 residues. V shed 3 bases and J 9 bases; nucleotides not matched to a gene: 15. In germline, CDR1 is LNHNV, CDR2 YYDKDF (reference sequence). The CDR3 bases are TGTGCCACCAGCAGGGGGACAGGGAAGGGGCAGAAGTTGCCCCAGCATTTT. It specifies CATSRGTGKGQKLPQHF.

This chain connects TRBV30 to TRBJ2-3; no reliable D call. Germline V gene data show CDR1 as GTSNPN and CDR2 as SVGIG (reference sequence). CDR3 size: 14 residues. The V end was cut by 0 bases, the J end by 1 base, with 8 bases between. The CDR3 bases are TGTGCCTGGAGTGTTGGGTCGGGCACAGATACGCAGTATTTT. Its protein is CAWSVGSGTDTQYF.

This clone was observed a few times. The chain employs TRBV5-1 and TRBJ1-1, with D unresolved. The CDR3 consists of 14 residues. Germline V lookup: CDR1 SGHRS, CDR2 YFSETQ. V was trimmed by 0 bases and J by 0 bases, leaving 6 bases between them. CDR3 loop: CASSLGQMNTEAFF. In DNA, the CDR3 is TGCGCCAGCAGCTTGGGGCAGATGAACACTGAAGCTTTCTTT.

This clone came up a few times. This chain links TRBV19 with TRBJ2-7; TRBD2 matches 7 bases. Looked up from germline, CDR1 is LNHDA and CDR2 is SQIVND (reference sequence). The CDR3 contains 13 residues. Germline trimming cut 1 base from V and 3 bases from J; bases unmatched to any gene: 0. The CDR3 nucleotides are TGTGCCAGTAGTATAGCTAGCGGCTACGAGCAGTACTTC. Translating gives CASSIASGYEQYF. The whole variable domain, remainder taken from reference TRBV19 and TRBJ2-7, is DGGITQSPKYLFRKEGQNVTLSCEQNLNHDAMYWYRQDPGQGLRLIYYSQIVNDFQKGDIAEGYSVSREKKESFPLTVTSAQKNPTAFYLCASSIASGYEQYFGPGTRLTVT.

The CDR3 sequence: CASSLSAGGRDTQYF. CDR3 DNA: TGTGCCAGCAGCTTATCAGCGGGAGGGCGAGATACGCAGTATTTT. The rearrangement links TRBV7-8 to TRBJ2-3; 10 bases align to TRBD2. V shed 2 bases and J 5 bases; nucleotides not matched to a gene: 4. The CDR3 is 15 residues long. In germline, CDR1 is SGHVS, CDR2 FQNEAQ.

This clone has only a few counts. V and J are TRBV4-1 and TRBJ1-5; tentative D call: TRBD1 (5 bases). The CDR3 is 17 amino acids. Trimming took off 0 bases at V and 6 bases at J, with 18 bases between the two ends. The germline gives CDR1 MGHRA, CDR2 YSYEKL. This chain's CDR3 is CASSQEVFGQDGQPQHF. The CDR3 DNA reads TGCGCCAGCAGCCAAGAGGTATTCGGACAAGATGGTCAGCCCCAGCATTTT.